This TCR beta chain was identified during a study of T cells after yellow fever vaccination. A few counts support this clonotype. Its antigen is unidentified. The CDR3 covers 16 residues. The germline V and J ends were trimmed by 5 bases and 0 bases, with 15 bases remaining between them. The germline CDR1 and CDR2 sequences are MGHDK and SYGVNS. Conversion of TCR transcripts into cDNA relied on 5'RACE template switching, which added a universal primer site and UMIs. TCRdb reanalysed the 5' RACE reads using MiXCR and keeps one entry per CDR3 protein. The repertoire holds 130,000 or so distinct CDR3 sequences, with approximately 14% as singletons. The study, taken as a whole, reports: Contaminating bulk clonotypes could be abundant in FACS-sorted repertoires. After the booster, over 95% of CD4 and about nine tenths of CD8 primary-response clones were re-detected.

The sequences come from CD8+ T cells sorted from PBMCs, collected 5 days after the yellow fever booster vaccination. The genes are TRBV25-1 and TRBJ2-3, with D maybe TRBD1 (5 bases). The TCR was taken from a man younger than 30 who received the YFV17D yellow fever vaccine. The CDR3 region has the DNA TGTGCCAGCAGTCTAAGGACAACGACTAGCACAGATACGCAGTATTTT. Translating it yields CASSLRTTTSTDTQYF. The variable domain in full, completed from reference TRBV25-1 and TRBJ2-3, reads EADIYQTPRYLVIGTGKKITLECSQTMGHDKMYWYQQDPGMELHLIHYSYGVNSTEKGDLSSESTVSRIRTEHFPLTLESARPSHTSQYLCASSLRTTTSTDTQYFGPGTRLTVL.